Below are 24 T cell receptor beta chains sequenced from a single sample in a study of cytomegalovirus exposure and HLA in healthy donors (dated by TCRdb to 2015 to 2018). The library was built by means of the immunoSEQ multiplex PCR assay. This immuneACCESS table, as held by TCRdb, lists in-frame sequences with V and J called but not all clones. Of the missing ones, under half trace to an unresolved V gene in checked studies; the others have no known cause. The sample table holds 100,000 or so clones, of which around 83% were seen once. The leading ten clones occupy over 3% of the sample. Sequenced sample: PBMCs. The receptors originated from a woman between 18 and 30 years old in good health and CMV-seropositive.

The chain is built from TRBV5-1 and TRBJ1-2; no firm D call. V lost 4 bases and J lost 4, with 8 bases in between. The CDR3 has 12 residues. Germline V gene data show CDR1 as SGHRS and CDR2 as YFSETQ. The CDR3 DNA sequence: TGCGCCAGCAGCCCCGACACCTATGGCTACACCTTC. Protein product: CASSPDTYGYTF.

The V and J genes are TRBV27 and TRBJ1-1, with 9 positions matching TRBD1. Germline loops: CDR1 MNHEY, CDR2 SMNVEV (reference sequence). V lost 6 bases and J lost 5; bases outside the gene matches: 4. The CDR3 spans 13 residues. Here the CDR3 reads CASRQGAGTEAFF. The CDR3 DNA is TGTGCCAGCAGACAGGGGGCGGGGACTGAAGCTTTCTTT.

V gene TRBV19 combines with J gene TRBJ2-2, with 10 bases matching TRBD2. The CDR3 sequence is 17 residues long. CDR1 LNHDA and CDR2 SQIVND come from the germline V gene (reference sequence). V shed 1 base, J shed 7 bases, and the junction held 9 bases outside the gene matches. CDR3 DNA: TGTGCCAGTAGTATAGGTGGGCTAGCGGGAGTGATCGGGGAGCTGTTTTTT. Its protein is CASSIGGLAGVIGELFF.

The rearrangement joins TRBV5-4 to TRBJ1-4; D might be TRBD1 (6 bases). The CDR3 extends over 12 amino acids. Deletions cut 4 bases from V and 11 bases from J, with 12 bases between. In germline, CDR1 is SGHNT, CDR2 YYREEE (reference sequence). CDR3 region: CASSAQTGKLFF. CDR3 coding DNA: TGTGCCAGCAGCGCACAAACAGGGAAACTGTTTTTT.

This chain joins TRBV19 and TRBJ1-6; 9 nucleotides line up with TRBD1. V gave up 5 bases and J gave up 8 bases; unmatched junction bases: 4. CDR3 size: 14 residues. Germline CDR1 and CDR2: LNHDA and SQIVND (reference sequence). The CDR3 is CASSGDRAYSPLHF. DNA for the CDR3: TGTGCCAGTAGTGGGGACAGGGCTTATTCACCCCTCCACTTT.

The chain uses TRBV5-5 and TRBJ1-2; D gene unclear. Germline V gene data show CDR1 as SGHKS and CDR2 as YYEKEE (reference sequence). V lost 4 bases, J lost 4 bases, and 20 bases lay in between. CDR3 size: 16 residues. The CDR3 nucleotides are TGTGCCAGCAGCACCAACGTGGGAGTGATGACCTATGGCTACACCTTC. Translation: CASSTNVGVMTYGYTF.

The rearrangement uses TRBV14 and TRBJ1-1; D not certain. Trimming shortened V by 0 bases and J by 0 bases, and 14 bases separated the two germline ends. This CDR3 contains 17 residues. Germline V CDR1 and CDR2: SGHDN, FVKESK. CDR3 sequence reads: CASSQDPRASMNTEAFF. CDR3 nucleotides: TGTGCCAGCAGCCAAGATCCCCGCGCGAGCATGAACACTGAAGCTTTCTTT.

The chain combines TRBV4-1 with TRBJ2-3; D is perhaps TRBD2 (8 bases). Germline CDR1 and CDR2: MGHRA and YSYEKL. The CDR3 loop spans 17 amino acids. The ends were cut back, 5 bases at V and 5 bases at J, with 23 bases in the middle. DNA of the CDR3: TGCGCCAGCAGCAGCCGGTACGGGGGGGCAGGGGGAGATACGCAGTATTTT. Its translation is CASSSRYGGAGGDTQYF.

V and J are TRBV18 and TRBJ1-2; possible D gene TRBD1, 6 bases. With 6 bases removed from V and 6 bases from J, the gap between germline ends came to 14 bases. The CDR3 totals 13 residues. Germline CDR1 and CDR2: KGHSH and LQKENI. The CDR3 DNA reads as TGTGCCAGCTCTCCAGACAGGAACAATGGCTACACCTTC. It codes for CASSPDRNNGYTF.

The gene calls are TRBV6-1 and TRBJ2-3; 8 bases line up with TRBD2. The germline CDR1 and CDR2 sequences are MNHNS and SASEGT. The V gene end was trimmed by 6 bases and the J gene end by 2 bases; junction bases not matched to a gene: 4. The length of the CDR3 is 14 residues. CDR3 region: CASSRGGYTDTQYF. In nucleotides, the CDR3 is TGTGCCAGCAGCCGGGGGGGCTACACAGATACGCAGTATTTT.

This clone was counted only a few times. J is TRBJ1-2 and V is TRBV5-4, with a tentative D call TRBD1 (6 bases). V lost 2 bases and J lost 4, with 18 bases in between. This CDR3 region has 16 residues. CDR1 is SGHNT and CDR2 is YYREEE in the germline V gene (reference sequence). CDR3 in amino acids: CASSFGAAGGAYGYTF. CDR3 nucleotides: TGTGCCAGCAGCTTTGGGGCCGCGGGGGGGGCCTATGGCTACACCTTC.

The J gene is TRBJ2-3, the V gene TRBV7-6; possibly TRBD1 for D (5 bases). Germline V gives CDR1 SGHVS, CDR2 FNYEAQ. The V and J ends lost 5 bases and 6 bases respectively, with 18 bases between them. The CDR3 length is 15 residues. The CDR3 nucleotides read TGTGCCAGCAGCCTTTCAGGGTCGTTTATGGATACGCAGTATTTT. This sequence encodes CASSLSGSFMDTQYF. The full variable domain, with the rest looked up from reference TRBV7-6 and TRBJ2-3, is GAGVSQSPRYKVTKRGQDVALRCDPISGHVSLYWYRQALGQGPEFLTYFNYEAQQDKSGLPNDRFSAERPEGSISTLTIQRTEQRDSAMYRCASSLSGSFMDTQYFGPGTRLTVL.

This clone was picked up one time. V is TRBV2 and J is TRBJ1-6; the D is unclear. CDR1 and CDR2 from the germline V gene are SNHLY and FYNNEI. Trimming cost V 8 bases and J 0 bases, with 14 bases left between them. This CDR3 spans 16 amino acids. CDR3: CASLRDFSSYNSPLHF. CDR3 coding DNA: TGTGCCAGCCTCCGGGATTTTAGCTCCTATAATTCACCCCTCCACTTT. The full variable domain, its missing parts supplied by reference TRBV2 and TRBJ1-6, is EPEVTQTPSHQVTQMGQEVILRCVPISNHLYFYWYRQILGQKVEFLVSFYNNEISEKSEIFDDQFSVERPDGSNFTLKIRSTKLEDSAMYFCASLRDFSSYNSPLHFGNGTRLTVT.

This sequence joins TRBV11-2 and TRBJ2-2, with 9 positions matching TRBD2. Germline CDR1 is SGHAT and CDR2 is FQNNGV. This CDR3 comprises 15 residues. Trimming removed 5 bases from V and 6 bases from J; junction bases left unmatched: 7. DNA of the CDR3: TGTGCCAGCAGCACCCTGGGACTAGCTGCCGGGGAGCTGTTTTTT. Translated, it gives CASSTLGLAAGELFF.

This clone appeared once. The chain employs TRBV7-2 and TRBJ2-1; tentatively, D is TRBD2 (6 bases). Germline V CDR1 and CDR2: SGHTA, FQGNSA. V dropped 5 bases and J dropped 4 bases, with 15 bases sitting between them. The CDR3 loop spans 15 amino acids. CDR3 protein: CASSPLGGRYNEQFF. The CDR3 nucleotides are TGTGCCAGCAGCCCTCTGGGGGGTCGATACAATGAGCAGTTCTTC.

CDR3 residues: CASSFSLAGSNEQFF. As DNA, the CDR3 is TGTGCCAGCAGCTTTTCGCTAGCGGGAAGCAATGAGCAGTTCTTC. V usage is TRBV5-6 and J usage is TRBJ2-1; 9 nucleotides match TRBD2. With V trimmed by 2 bases and J by 6 bases, 6 bases remained unmatched. The CDR3 is made up of 15 amino acids. Per the germline V gene, CDR1 is SGHDT and CDR2 is YYEEEE.

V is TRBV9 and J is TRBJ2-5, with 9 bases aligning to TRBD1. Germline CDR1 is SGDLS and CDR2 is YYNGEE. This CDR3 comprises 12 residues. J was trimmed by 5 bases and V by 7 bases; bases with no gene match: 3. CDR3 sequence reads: CASGDRVETQYF. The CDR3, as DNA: TGTGCCAGCGGGGACAGGGTGGAGACCCAGTACTTC.

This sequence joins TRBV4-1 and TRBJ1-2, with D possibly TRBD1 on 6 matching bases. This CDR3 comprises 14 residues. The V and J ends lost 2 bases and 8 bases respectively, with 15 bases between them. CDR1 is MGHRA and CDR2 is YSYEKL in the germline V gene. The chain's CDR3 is CASSQSRGAEGYTF. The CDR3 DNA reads TGCGCCAGCAGCCAATCCCGGGGGGCAGAGGGCTACACCTTC.

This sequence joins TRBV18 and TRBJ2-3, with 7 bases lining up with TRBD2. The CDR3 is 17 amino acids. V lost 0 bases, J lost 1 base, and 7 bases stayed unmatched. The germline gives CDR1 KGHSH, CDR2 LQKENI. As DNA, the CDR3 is TGTGCCAGCTCACCACCGGCGGCTAGCGGCCGCACAGATACGCAGTATTTT. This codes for CASSPPAASGRTDTQYF. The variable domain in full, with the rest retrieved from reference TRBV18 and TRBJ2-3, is NAGVMQNPRHLVRRRGQEARLRCSPMKGHSHVYWYRQLPEEGLKFMVYLQKENIIDESGMPKERFSAEFPKEGPSILRIQQVVRGDSAAYFCASSPPAASGRTDTQYFGPGTRLTVL.

The CDR3 nucleotides are TGTGCCAGCAGTCACCGACTAGCGGGAGATAAGGATGAGCAGTTCTTC. Translated, it gives CASSHRLAGDKDEQFF. This chain links TRBV25-1 with TRBJ2-1, with 12 bases identical to TRBD2. Germline V gene data show CDR1 as MGHDK and CDR2 as SYGVNS. Losses at the gene ends were 5 bases for V and 8 bases for J; bases not matched to a gene: 10. This CDR3 has 16 amino acids.

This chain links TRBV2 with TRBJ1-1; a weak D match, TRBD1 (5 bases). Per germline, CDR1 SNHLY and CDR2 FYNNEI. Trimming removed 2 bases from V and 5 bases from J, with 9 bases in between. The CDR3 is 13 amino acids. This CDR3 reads CASSEFDRTEAFF. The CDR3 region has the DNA TGTGCCAGCAGTGAATTCGACAGAACTGAAGCTTTCTTT.

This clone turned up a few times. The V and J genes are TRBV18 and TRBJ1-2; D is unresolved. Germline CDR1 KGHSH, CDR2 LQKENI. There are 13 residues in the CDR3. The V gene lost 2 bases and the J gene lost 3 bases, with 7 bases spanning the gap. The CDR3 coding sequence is TGTGCCAGCTCACCAGGTGTAGACTATGGCTACACCTTC. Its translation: CASSPGVDYGYTF.

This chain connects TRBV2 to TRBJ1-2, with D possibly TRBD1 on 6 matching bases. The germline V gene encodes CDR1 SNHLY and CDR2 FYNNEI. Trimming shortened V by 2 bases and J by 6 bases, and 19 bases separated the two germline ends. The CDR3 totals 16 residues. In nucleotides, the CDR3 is TGTGCCAGCAGTGAAATATGGGGCAGGGGATTGCATGGCTACACCTTC. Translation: CASSEIWGRGLHGYTF.

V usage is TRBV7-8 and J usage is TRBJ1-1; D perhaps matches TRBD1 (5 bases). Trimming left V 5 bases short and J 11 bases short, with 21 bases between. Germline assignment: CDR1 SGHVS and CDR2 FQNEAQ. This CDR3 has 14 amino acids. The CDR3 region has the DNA TGTGCCAGCAGCGCGCTCCGAATTTCCCGGGGGGCTTTCTTT. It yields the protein CASSALRISRGAFF. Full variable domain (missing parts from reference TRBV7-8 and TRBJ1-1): GAGVSQSPRYKVAKRGQDVALRCDPISGHVSLFWYQQALGQGPEFLTYFQNEAQLDKSGLPSDRFFAERPEGSVSTLKIQRTQQEDSAVYLCASSALRISRGAFFGQGTRLTVV.